Shown below are 17 T cell receptor beta chains from a single sample sequenced in a study of CD4 T cells in relation to SARS-CoV-2 and coronaviruses. The antigens these receptors bind are not known. The unexposed donors gave CD4+ T cells in about 2011-2019, prior to COVID-19. Isolation of CD4+ T cells took place after approximately 11 days in culture. Sequenced by immunoSEQ multiplex PCR; TCRdb stores in-frame clones only, minus some. The data show roughly 25,000 clones, with roughly 73% seen just once and 15% to 20% held by the top ten. Material: CD4+ T cells from PBMCs, cultured in vitro. These receptors all stem from a human donor in good health.

The chain carries TRBV7-9 and TRBJ2-5; possible D gene TRBD2, 6 bases. In germline, CDR1 is SEHNR, CDR2 FQNEAQ (reference sequence). The CDR3 sequence is 14 residues long. V shed 5 bases and J shed 5 bases, with 15 bases lying between them. The CDR3 loop reads CASSTTGVLETQYF. In DNA, the CDR3 is TGTGCCAGCAGCACCACGGGGGTCCTGGAGACCCAGTACTTC.

This clone was counted between two and nine times. The chain links TRBV11-2 to TRBJ1-3, with unresolved D. The CDR3 spans 14 residues. Per germline, CDR1 SGHAT and CDR2 FQNNGV. Trimming left V 4 bases short and J 3 bases short, with 10 bases between. The CDR3 DNA reads as TGTGCCAGCAGCTCGCTCGGCCTTGGAAACACCATATATTTT. This sequence encodes CASSSLGLGNTIYF.

The chain is built from TRBV2 and TRBJ1-5, with no clear D. The CDR3 is made up of 14 amino acids. CDR1 and CDR2 (germline): SNHLY, FYNNEI. The V and J ends lost 2 bases and 1 base respectively, with 6 bases between them. Written as DNA, the CDR3 is TGTGCCAGCAGTGAATGGGGAAGCAATCAGCCCCAGCATTTT. Residues: CASSEWGSNQPQHF.

The gene calls are TRBV5-1 and TRBJ2-3; D remains ambiguous. CDR1 is SGHRS and CDR2 is YFSETQ in the germline V gene. This CDR3 has 14 residues. Trimming left V 0 bases short and J 2 bases short, with 7 bases between. This CDR3 is CASSLEQTTDTQYF. CDR3 DNA: TGCGCCAGCAGCTTGGAGCAGACCACAGATACGCAGTATTTT.

The CDR3 DNA is TGCGCCAGCAGCAGCGAACAGGGGTCTGGAAACACCATATATTTT. Translating gives CASSSEQGSGNTIYF. The chain carries TRBV5-1 and TRBJ1-3, with 7 bases identical to TRBD1. The junction had 5 bases not matched to a gene; V was cut back by 4 bases and J by 1 base. This CDR3 region has 15 residues. The germline V gene encodes CDR1 SGHRS and CDR2 YFSETQ.

This chain uses TRBV19 with TRBJ2-3; D possibly corresponds to TRBD2 (5 bases). The V end was cut by 6 bases, the J end by 4 bases, with 14 bases between. The CDR3 is 14 amino acids. Germline V gene sequence: CDR1 LNHDA, CDR2 SQIVND (reference sequence). CDR3 in DNA: TGTGCCAGTAGACGGGGATTGGTGTCAGATACGCAGTATTTT. Translated, it gives CASRRGLVSDTQYF.

This clone was picked up a small number of times. The chain combines TRBV11-2 with TRBJ1-2; 7 bases map to TRBD1. Germline assignment: CDR1 SGHAT and CDR2 FQNNGV. Trimming cost V 7 bases and J 2 bases; bases outside gene matches: 10. There are 15 residues in the CDR3. CDR3 amino acids: CASTRVRGGNYGYTF. The CDR3 nucleotides are TGTGCCAGCACCAGAGTCAGGGGGGGGAACTATGGCTACACCTTC.

V and J are TRBV30 and TRBJ2-3, with D perhaps matching TRBD1 (5 bases). Germline values: CDR1 GTSNPN, CDR2 SVGIG (reference sequence). Trimming left V 4 bases short and J 0 bases short, with 20 bases between. The CDR3 spans 17 residues. As DNA, the CDR3 is TGTGCCTGGAATAGGACATCGGGCTTTTATAGCACAGATACGCAGTATTTT. Protein: CAWNRTSGFYSTDTQYF.

In nucleotides, the CDR3 is TGTGCCAGCAGCTTGGCCAGGGGGCAGGGCACTGAAGCTTTCTTT. Translating it yields CASSLARGQGTEAFF. The V gene is TRBV5-6, the J gene TRBJ1-1; TRBD1 matches 8 bases. Losses at the gene ends were 0 bases for V and 4 bases for J; bases not matched to a gene: 5. This CDR3 is 15 amino acids long. Germline V gene lookup returns CDR1 SGHDT and CDR2 YYEEEE.

The rearrangement links TRBV7-6 to TRBJ2-7, with a tentative D call TRBD2 (6 bases). The CDR3 consists of 14 residues. Germline V gives CDR1 SGHVS, CDR2 FNYEAQ. Trimming took off 8 bases at V and 7 bases at J, with 21 bases between the two ends. CDR3 region: CASSRGSGPGEQYF. The CDR3 nucleotides read TGTGCCAGCTCTAGAGGCAGCGGGCCGGGGGAGCAGTACTTC.

J is TRBJ2-3 and V is TRBV9; TRBD2 matches 7 bases. The V gene's germline CDR1 is SGDLS and CDR2 YYNGEE. Unmatched junction bases numbered 13, after V lost 5 bases and J lost 4 bases. The length of the CDR3 is 16 residues. In DNA, the CDR3 is TGTGCCAGCAGTCGTTGGGGGGGAGTCAGGTCAGATACGCAGTATTTT. Amino acid sequence: CASSRWGGVRSDTQYF.

The V gene is TRBV5-5, the J gene TRBJ1-2, with D hard to call. This CDR3 region has 11 residues. V was trimmed by 3 bases and J by 8 bases, leaving 8 bases between them. CDR1 SGHKS and CDR2 YYEKEE come from the germline V gene (reference sequence). The CDR3 spells CASSSTWGYTF. The CDR3 coding sequence is TGTGCCAGCAGCTCCACGTGGGGCTACACCTTC.

The chain combines TRBV5-1 with TRBJ2-5; 8 bases are shared with TRBD2. This CDR3 region has 17 residues. Germline V lookup: CDR1 SGHRS, CDR2 YFSETQ. Germline trimming cut 3 bases from V and 5 bases from J; bases unmatched to any gene: 15. The CDR3 DNA sequence: TGCGCCAGCAGCTCGCGACGGGGGGGAGGGCCCGGGGAGACCCAGTACTTC. Protein sequence: CASSSRRGGGPGETQYF.

Note on this clone: An end of the junction differs from the germline gene, which may be a read error. V gene TRBV6-5 combines with J gene TRBJ1-2; TRBD1 aligns across 7 bases. This CDR3 region has 15 residues. CDR1 and CDR2 from the germline V gene are MNHEY and SVGAGI. For the CDR3, the DNA is TGTGCCAGCAGCCCAGGGGGGGCGGTGAGGTATGGCTACATCTTC. Translating gives CASSPGGAVRYGYIF.

The rearrangement joins TRBV7-2 to TRBJ2-7, with D possibly TRBD1 on 5 matching bases. The CDR3 is 15 residues long. Germline lookup yields CDR1 SGHTA and CDR2 FQGNSA. V was cut by 5 bases and J by 2 bases, with 16 bases left in between. In DNA form, the CDR3 reads TGTGCCAGCAGCCCCTTTTCAGGGCAGGCCTACGAGCAGTACTTC. Protein product: CASSPFSGQAYEQYF.

This clone was recorded a few times. The chain has TRBV10-1 and TRBJ1-4; D is unclear. Trimming left V 0 bases short and J 9 bases short, with 14 bases between. This CDR3 comprises 15 residues. CDR1 is WNHNN and CDR2 is SYGVQD in the germline V gene (reference sequence). The DNA of the CDR3 is TGCGCCAGCAGTGAGTCGCCGATTAGAGGGCAAAAACTGTTTTTT. Amino acids: CASSESPIRGQKLFF.

This sequence joins TRBV4-2 and TRBJ2-2; TRBD2 matches at 9 bases. CDR1 and CDR2 from the germline V gene are LGHNA and YNFKEQ. V gave up 4 bases and J gave up 5 bases; unmatched junction bases: 5. The CDR3 sequence is 15 residues long. The CDR3 sequence is CASSPRTSETGELFF. The CDR3, as DNA: TGTGCCAGCAGCCCCCGGACTAGCGAGACCGGGGAGCTGTTTTTT.